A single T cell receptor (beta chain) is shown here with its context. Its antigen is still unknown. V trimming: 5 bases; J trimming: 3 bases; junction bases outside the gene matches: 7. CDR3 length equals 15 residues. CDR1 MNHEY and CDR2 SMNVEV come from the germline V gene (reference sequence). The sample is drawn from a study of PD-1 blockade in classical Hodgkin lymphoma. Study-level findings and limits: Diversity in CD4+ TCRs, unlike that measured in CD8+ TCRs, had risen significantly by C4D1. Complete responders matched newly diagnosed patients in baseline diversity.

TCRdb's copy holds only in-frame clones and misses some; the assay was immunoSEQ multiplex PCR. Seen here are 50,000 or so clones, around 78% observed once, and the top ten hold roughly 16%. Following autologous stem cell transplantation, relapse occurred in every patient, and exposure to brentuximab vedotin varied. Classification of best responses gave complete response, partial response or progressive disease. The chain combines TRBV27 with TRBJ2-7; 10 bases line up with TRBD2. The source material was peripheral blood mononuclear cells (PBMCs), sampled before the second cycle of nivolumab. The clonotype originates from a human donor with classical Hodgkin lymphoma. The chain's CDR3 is CASSLRLAGVYEQYF. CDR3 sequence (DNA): TGTGCCAGCAGTCTCCGACTAGCGGGTGTCTACGAGCAGTACTTC.